Presented here are 12 T cell receptor beta chains from one specimen sequenced in a study of blood T cell repertoires in COVID-19. TCRdb's table, derived via immunoSEQ multiplex PCR, lists solely in-frame clones and lacks some. This table holds around 250,000 clones, 80% to 85% found once. Sequenced: peripheral blood. These receptors all stem from a woman in her forties who had recovered from COVID-19.

The V call is TRBV11-2, the J call TRBJ1-5, with 7 nucleotides matching TRBD1. This CDR3 is built from 13 residues. Germline V gene lookup returns CDR1 SGHAT and CDR2 FQNNGV. V lost 5 bases and J lost 6; bases outside the gene matches: 4. CDR3 loop: CASSTGTAQPQHF. For the CDR3, the DNA is TGTGCCAGCAGCACAGGGACAGCTCAGCCCCAGCATTTT. Full variable domain (outside the CDR3, taken from reference TRBV11-2 and TRBJ1-5): EAGVAQSPRYKIIEKRQSVAFWCNPISGHATLYWYQQILGQGPKLLIQFQNNGVVDDSQLPKDRFSAERLKGVDSTLKIQPAKLEDSAVYLCASSTGTAQPQHFGDGTRLSIL.

The chain couples TRBV28 to TRBJ2-7, with D hard to call. The CDR3 length is 12 residues. V shed 8 bases and J shed 5 bases, with 13 bases lying between them. Germline V CDR1 and CDR2: MDHEN, SYDVKM. Written as DNA, the CDR3 is TGTGCCAGCGCCTCGGTTCTGGACGAGCAGTACTTC. Its translation: CASASVLDEQYF.

The CDR3, as DNA: TGTGCCAGCAGCTTCCGCGGGACGGCGAACACCGGGGAGCTGTTTTTT. Protein product: CASSFRGTANTGELFF. The chain couples TRBV7-8 to TRBJ2-2, with D possibly matching TRBD2 (6 bases). With 3 bases removed from V and 0 bases from J, the gap between germline ends came to 11 bases. Germline CDR1 is SGHVS and CDR2 is FQNEAQ. The CDR3 length is 16 residues.

As to this clone: The same CDR3 can be traced to other DNA sequences in this sample. The V call is TRBV5-1, the J call TRBJ1-2; 9 bases match TRBD1. Germline V lookup: CDR1 SGHRS, CDR2 YFSETQ. This CDR3 is 14 amino acids long. The J segment lost 3 bases and the V segment lost 0 bases, leaving 0 bases of the junction unmatched. The CDR3 nucleotides read TGCGCCAGCAGCTTGGGGGACAGGGACTATGGCTACACCTTC. It yields the protein CASSLGDRDYGYTF.

The chain recombines TRBV5-6 with TRBJ2-5, with D tentatively TRBD1 (6 bases). CDR1 SGHDT and CDR2 YYEEEE come from the germline V gene. The CDR3 totals 14 residues. The V and J ends lost 1 base and 2 bases respectively, with 9 bases between them. The CDR3 loop is CASSLTGQQETQYF. The CDR3 DNA is TGTGCCAGCAGCTTGACGGGACAACAAGAGACCCAGTACTTC.

This clone was detected a few times. The chain links TRBV5-4 to TRBJ1-6; 9 nucleotides agree with TRBD1. CDR1 is SGHNT and CDR2 is YYREEE in the germline V gene (reference sequence). V gave up 4 bases and J gave up 8 bases; unmatched junction bases: 7. The CDR3 runs 15 residues. The CDR3 region is CASSLRTGVDSPLHF. The CDR3 DNA sequence: TGTGCCAGCAGCCTCCGGACAGGGGTAGATTCACCCCTCCACTTT.

This chain links TRBV3-1 (or the pseudogene TRBV3-2) with TRBJ2-1; 10 bases are shared with TRBD2. The V and J ends lost 1 base and 5 bases, in that order; junction bases with no gene match: 2. Germline-derived CDR1 and CDR2 are LGHDT and YNNKEL (reference sequence). The CDR3 length is 15 residues. The CDR3 bases are TGTGCCAGCAGCCAAGGACTAGCGGGCAACAATGAGCAGTTCTTC. This codes for CASSQGLAGNNEQFF.

This chain uses TRBV24-1 with TRBJ2-7, with 13 bases that match TRBD2. J lost 5 bases, V lost 3 bases, and 6 bases had no gene match. The CDR3 is made up of 16 amino acids. Germline CDR1 KGHDR, CDR2 SFDVKD. In DNA, the CDR3 is TGTGCCACCAGTGATGGGACTAGCGGGGACTACGACGAGCAGTACTTC. Protein: CATSDGTSGDYDEQYF.

The chain links TRBV2 to TRBJ1-5, with TRBD1 identical over 7 bases. This CDR3 spans 15 amino acids. V was pared by 4 bases and J by 7 bases, with 10 bases of the junction left unmatched. The germline gives CDR1 SNHLY, CDR2 FYNNEI. In DNA, the CDR3 is TGTGCCAGCAGTGGGATGAGGGACAGAGTCCAGCCCCAGCATTTT. This translates into CASSGMRDRVQPQHF.

This sequence joins TRBV7-3 and TRBJ2-7; TRBD1 matches 9 bases. The length of the CDR3 is 14 residues. CDR1 SGHTA and CDR2 FQGTGA come from the germline V gene. V was pared by 1 base and J by 5 bases, with 3 bases of the junction left unmatched. In DNA form, the CDR3 reads TGTGCCAGCAGCTTAAGGGGACAGGGAGACGAGCAGTACTTC. This sequence encodes CASSLRGQGDEQYF.

The sample holds a few counts of this clone. V gene TRBV16 combines with J gene TRBJ2-1; 10 positions match TRBD2. Germline V lookup: CDR1 KGHSY, CDR2 FQNENV. The V and J ends lost 6 bases and 4 bases, in that order; junction bases with no gene match: 6. This CDR3 region has 15 residues. This CDR3 is CASRDTSGDYNEQFF. In DNA, the CDR3 is TGTGCCAGCAGAGATACTAGCGGGGATTACAATGAGCAGTTCTTC.

A single count supports this clone. The chain uses TRBV18 and TRBJ1-4, with D possibly matching TRBD1 (5 bases). The CDR3 contains 13 residues. Germline V gives CDR1 KGHSH, CDR2 LQKENI. V shed 5 bases and J shed 4 bases, with 8 bases lying between them. CDR3 in amino acids: CASSNRSNEKLFF. The CDR3, as DNA: TGTGCCAGCTCAAACAGGAGTAATGAAAAACTGTTTTTT.